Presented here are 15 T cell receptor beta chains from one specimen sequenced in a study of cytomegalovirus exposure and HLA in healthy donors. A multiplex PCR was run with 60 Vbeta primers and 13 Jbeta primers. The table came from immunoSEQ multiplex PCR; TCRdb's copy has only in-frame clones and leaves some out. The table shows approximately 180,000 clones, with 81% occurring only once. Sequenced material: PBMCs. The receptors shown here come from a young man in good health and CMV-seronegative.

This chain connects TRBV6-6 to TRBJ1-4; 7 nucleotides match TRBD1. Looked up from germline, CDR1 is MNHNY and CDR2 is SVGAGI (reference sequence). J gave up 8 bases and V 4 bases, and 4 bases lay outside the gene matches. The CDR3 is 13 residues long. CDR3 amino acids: CASSSRQGEKLFF. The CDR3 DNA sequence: TGTGCCAGCAGTTCTAGACAGGGAGAAAAACTGTTTTTT.

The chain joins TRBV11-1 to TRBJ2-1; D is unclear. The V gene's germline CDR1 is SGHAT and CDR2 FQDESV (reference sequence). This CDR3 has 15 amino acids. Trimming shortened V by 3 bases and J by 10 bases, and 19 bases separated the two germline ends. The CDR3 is CASSFDWALDREQFF. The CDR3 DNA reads TGTGCCAGCAGCTTTGATTGGGCTTTAGATAGGGAGCAGTTCTTC. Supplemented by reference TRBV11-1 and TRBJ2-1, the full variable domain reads EAEVAQSPRYKITEKSQAVAFWCDPISGHATLYWYRQILGQGPELLVQFQDESVVDDSQLPKDRFSAERLKGVDSTLKIQPAELGDSAMYLCASSFDWALDREQFFGPGTRLTVL.

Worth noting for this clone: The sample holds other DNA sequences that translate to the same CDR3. Here the CDR3 DNA reads TGTGCCAGCAGTGAATACAGGCAAGGCGGATATTTT. Translation: CASSEYRQGGYF. This chain links TRBV6-1 with TRBJ1-3, with a tentative D call TRBD1 (5 bases). Germline CDR1 and CDR2: MNHNS and SASEGT. The CDR3 is 12 residues long. V lost 2 bases and J 15 bases, leaving 14 bases between the germline ends.

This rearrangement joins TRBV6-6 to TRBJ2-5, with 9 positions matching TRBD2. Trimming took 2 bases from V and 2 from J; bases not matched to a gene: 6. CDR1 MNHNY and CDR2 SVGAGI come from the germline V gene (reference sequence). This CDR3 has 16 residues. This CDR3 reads CASSYKASGDQETQYF. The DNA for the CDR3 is TGTGCCAGCAGTTACAAGGCTAGCGGGGATCAAGAGACCCAGTACTTC.

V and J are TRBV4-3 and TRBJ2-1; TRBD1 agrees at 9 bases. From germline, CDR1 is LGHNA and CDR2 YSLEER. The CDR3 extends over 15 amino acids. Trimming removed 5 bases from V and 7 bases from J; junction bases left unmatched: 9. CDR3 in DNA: TGCGCCAGCAGCGGCCGGGACAGGGCTGGAAATGAGCAGTTCTTC. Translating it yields CASSGRDRAGNEQFF.

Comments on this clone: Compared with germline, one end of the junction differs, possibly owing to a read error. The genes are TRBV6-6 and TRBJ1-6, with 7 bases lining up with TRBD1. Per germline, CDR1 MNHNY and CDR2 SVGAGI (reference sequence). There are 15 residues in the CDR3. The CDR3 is CASSYTGDFNSPPHF. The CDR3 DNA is TGTGCCAGCAGTTACACAGGGGATTTTAATTCACCCCCCCACTTT.

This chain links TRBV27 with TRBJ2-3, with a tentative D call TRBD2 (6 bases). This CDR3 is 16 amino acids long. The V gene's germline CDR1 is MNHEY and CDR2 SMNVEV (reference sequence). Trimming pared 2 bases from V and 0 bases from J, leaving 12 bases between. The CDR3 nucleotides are TGTGCCAGCAGTTTAGTCGGGAGACCTAGCACAGATACGCAGTATTTT. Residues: CASSLVGRPSTDTQYF.

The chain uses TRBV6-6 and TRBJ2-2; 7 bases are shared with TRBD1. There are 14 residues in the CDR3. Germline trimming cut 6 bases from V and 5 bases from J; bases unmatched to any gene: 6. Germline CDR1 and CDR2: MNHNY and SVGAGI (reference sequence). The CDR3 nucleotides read TGTGCCAGCAGCGAGGGGGCATGGACCGGGGAGCTGTTTTTT. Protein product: CASSEGAWTGELFF.

CDR3: CASSLRGLYGYTF. In nucleotides, the CDR3 is TGTGCCAGCAGTTTAAGAGGGCTATATGGCTACACCTTC. This rearrangement joins TRBV27 to TRBJ1-2; D remains unclear. Germline CDR1 MNHEY, CDR2 SMNVEV (reference sequence). V was clipped by 2 bases and J by 5 bases, with 9 bases between them. The CDR3 is 13 residues long.

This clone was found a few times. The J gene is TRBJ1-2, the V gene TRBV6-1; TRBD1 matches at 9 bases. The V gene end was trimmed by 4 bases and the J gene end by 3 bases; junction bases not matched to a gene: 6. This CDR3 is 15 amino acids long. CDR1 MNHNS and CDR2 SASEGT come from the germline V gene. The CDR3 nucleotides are TGTGCCAGCAGTGGTATCACAGGGGGCGACTATGGCTACACCTTC. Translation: CASSGITGGDYGYTF.

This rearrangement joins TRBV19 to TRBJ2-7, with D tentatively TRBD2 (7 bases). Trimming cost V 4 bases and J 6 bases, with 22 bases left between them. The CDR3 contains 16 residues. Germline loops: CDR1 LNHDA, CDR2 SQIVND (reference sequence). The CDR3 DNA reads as TGTGCCAGTAGTACTCAATCGGGGGGCGAACTCTCCGAGCAGTACTTC. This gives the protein CASSTQSGGELSEQYF.

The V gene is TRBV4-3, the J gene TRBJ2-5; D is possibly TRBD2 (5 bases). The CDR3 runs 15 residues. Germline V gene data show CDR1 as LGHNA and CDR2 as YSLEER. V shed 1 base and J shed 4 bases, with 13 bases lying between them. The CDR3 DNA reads TGCGCCAGCAGCCAAGGATTACGAGGGTTAGAGACCCAGTACTTC. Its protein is CASSQGLRGLETQYF.

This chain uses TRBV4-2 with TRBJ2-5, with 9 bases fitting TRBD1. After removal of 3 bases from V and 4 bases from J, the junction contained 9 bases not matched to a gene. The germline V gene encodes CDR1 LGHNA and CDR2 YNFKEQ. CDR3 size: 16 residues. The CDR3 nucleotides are TGTGCCAGCAGCCACTCCCCCACAGGGGGCGGAGAGACCCAGTACTTC. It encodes CASSHSPTGGGETQYF.

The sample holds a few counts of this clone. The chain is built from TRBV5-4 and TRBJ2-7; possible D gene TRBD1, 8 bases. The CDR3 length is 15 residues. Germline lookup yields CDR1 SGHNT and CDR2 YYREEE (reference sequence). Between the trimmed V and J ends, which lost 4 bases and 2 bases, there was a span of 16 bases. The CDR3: CASSNTGGDPYEQYF. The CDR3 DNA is TGTGCCAGCAGCAATACAGGGGGGGACCCCTACGAGCAGTACTTC. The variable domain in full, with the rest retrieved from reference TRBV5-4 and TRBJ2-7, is ETGVTQSPTHLIKTRGQQVTLRCSSQSGHNTVSWYQQALGQGPQFIFQYYREEENGRGNFPPRFSGLQFPNYSSELNVNALELDDSALYLCASSNTGGDPYEQYFGPGTRLTVT.

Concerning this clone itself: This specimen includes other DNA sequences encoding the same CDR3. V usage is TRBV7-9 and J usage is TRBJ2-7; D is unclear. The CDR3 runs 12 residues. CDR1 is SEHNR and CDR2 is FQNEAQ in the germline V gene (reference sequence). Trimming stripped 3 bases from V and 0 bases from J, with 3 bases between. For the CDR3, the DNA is TGTGCCAGCAGCTTCAGCTCCTACGAGCAGTACTTC. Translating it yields CASSFSSYEQYF.